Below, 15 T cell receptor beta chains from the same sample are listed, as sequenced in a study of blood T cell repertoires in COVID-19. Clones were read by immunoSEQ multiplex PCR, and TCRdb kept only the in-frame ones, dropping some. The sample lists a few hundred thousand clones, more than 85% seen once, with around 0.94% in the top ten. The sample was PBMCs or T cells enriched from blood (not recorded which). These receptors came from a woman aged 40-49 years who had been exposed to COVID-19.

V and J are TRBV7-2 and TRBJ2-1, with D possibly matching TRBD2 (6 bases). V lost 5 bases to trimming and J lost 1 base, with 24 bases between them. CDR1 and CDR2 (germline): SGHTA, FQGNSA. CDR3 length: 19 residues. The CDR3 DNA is TGTGCCAGCAGCGCCCGGGACTTGACTTCGCCTCAATCCTACAATGAGCAGTTCTTC. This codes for CASSARDLTSPQSYNEQFF.

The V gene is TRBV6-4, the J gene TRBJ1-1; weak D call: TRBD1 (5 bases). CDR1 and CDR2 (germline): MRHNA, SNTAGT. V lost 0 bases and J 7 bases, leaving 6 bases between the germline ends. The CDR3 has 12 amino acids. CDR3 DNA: TGTGCCAGCAGTGACTCGGGGGGTGAAGCTTTCTTT. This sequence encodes CASSDSGGEAFF.

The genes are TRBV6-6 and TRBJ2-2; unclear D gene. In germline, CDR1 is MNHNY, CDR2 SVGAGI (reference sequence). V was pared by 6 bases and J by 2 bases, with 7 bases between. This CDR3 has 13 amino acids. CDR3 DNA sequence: TGTGCCAGCAGGTTACTAAACACCGGGGAGCTGTTTTTT. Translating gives CASRLLNTGELFF.

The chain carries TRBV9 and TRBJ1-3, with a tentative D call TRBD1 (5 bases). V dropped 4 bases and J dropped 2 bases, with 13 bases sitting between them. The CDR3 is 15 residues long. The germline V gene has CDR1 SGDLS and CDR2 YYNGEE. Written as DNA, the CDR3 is TGTGCCAGCAGCAACTCCCCAGGGACTGGAAACACCATATATTTT. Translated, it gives CASSNSPGTGNTIYF.

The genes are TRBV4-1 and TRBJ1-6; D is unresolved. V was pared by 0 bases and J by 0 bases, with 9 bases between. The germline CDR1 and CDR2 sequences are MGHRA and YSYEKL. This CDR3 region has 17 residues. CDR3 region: CASSQEPGSSYNSPLHF. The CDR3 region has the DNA TGCGCCAGCAGCCAAGAACCGGGAAGCTCCTATAATTCACCCCTCCACTTT.

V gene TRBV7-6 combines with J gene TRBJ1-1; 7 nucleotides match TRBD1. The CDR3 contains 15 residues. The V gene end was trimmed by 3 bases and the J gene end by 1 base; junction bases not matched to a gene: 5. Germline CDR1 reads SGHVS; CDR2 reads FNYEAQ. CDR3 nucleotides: TGTGCCAGCAGCTTTTCCGGGACAGCGAACACTGAAGCTTTCTTT. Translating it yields CASSFSGTANTEAFF.

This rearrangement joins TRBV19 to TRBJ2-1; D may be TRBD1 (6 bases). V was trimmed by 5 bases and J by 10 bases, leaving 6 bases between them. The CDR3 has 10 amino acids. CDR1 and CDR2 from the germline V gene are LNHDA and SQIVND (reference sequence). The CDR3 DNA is TGTGCCAGTAGTGACAGGGAGCAGTTCTTC. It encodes CASSDREQFF.

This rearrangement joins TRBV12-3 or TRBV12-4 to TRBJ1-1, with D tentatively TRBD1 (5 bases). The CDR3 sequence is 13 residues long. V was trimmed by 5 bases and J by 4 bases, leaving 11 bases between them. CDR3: CASSLGHGTEAFF. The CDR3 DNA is TGTGCCAGCAGTCTCGGACACGGCACTGAAGCTTTCTTT.

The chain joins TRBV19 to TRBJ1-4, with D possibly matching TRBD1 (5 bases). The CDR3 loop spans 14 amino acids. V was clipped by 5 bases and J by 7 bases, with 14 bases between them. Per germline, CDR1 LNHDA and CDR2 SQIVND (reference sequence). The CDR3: CASSSAGLSEKLFF. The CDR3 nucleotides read TGTGCCAGTAGTTCCGCAGGGCTGAGTGAAAAACTGTTTTTT.

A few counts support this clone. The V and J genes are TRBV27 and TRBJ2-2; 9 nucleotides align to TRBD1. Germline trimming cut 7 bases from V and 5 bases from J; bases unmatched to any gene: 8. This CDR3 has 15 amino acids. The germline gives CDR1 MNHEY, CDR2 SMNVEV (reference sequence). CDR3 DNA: TGTGCCAGCAAGAGGGGACAGGGAGGTACCGGGGAGCTGTTTTTT. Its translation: CASKRGQGGTGELFF.

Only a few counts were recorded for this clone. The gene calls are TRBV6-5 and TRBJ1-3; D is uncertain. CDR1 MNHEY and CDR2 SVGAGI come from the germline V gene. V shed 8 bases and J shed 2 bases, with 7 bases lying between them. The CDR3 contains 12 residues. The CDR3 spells CASRGAGNTIYF. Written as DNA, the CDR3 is TGTGCCAGCCGGGGAGCTGGAAACACCATATATTTT.

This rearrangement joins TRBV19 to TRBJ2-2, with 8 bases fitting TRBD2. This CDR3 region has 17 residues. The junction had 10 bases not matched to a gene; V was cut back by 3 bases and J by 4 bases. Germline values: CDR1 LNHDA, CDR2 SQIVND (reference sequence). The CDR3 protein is CASSIGPMSGGTGELFF. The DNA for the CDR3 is TGTGCCAGTAGTATCGGGCCGATGAGCGGGGGCACCGGGGAGCTGTTTTTT.

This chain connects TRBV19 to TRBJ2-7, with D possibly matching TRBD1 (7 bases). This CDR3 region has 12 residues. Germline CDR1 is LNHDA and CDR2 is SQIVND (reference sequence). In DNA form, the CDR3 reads TGTGCGTCAGGCAGGGGGGAATACGAGCAGTACTTC. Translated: CASGRGEYEQYF.

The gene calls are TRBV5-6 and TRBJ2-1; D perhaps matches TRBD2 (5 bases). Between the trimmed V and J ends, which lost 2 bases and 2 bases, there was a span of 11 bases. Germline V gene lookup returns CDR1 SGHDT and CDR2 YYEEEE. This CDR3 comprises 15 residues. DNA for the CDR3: TGTGCCAGCAGCTTACTGGCGGGCCCCTACAATGAGCAGTTCTTC. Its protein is CASSLLAGPYNEQFF.

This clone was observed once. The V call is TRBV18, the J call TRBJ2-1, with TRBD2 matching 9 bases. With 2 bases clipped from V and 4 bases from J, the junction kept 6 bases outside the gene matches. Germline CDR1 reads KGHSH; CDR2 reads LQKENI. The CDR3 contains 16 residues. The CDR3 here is CASSPERGREYNEQFF. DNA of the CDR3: TGTGCCAGCTCACCAGAACGCGGGAGGGAATACAATGAGCAGTTCTTC.